This T cell receptor (beta chain) was sequenced for a study of T cell repertoires in cytomegalovirus infection. V gave up 0 bases and J gave up 1 base, with 12 bases separating them. This CDR3 contains 16 residues. CDR1 MDHEN and CDR2 SYDVKM come from the germline V gene. TCRdb passed the reads through MiXCR, listing each CDR3 protein once. This sample has over 120,000 distinct CDR3 sequences, with over 30% found just once. This clonotype has only one observation. What it binds is unknown. This receptor was taken from a human donor in good health (CMV status not recorded). Some clones in this sample may be carry-over from other donors' samples. The chain employs TRBV28 and TRBJ2-5, with D perhaps matching TRBD1 or TRBD2 (6 bases each). The starting material was CD8+ T cells from cultured PBMCs, obtained from culture after CMV antigen stimulation. The CDR3, as DNA: TGTGCCAGCAGTTTATGGGGCGGGGACACCCAAGAGACCCAGTACTTC. It specifies CASSLWGGDTQETQYF.